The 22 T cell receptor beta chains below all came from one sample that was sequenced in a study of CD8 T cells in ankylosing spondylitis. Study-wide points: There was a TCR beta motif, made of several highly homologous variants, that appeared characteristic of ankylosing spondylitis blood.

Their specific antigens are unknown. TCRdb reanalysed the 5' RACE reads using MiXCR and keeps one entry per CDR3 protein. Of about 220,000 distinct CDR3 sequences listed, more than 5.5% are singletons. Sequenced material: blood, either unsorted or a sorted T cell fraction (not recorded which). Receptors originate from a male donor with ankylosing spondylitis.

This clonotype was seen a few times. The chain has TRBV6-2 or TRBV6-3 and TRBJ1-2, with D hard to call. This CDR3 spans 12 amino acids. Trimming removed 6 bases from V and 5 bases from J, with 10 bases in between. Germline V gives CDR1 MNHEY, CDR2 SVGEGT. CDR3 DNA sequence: TGTGCCAGCAGCGGGCTGGGGTATGGCTACACCTTC. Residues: CASSGLGYGYTF.

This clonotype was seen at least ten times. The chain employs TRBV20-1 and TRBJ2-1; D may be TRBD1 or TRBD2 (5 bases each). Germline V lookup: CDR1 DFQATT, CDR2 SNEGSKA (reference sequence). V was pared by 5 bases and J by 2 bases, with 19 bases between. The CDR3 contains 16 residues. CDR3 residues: CSASRREGLTYNEQFF. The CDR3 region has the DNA TGCAGTGCTTCCCGAAGAGAGGGGCTAACCTACAATGAGCAGTTCTTC.

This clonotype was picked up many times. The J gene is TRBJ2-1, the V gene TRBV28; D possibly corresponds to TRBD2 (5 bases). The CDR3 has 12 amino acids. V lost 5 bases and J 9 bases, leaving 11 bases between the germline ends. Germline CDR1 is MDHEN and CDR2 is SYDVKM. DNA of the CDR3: TGTGCCAGCAGTCCCGGGGTCAGTGAGCAGTTCTTC. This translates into CASSPGVSEQFF.

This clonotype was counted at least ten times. CDR3 nucleotides: TGCAGCGCCCTAACGGGGGTTTACAATGAGCAGTTCTTC. Its translation: CSALTGVYNEQFF. V is TRBV29-1 and J is TRBJ2-1, with D perhaps matching TRBD2 (6 bases). V was pared by 7 bases and J by 4 bases, with 14 bases between. Germline values: CDR1 SQVTM, CDR2 ANQGSEA. The CDR3 consists of 13 residues.

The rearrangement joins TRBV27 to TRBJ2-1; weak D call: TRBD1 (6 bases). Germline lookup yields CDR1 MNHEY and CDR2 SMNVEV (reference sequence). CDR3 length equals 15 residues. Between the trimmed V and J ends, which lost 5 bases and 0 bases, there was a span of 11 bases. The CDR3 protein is CASSLRDNSYNEQFF. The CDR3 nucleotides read TGTGCCAGCAGTCTCCGGGACAACTCCTACAATGAGCAGTTCTTC.

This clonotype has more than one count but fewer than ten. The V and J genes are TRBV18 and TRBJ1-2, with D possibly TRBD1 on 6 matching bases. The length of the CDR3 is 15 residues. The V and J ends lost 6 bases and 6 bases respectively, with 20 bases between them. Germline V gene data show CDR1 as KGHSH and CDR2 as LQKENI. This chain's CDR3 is CASSKRGESRDGYTF. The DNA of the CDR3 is TGTGCCAGCTCCAAAAGGGGGGAGTCCCGCGATGGCTACACCTTC.

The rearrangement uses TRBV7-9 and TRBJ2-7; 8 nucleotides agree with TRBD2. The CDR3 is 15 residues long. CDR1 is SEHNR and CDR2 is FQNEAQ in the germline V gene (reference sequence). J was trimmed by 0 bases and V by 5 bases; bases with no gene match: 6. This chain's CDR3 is CASSTSLAASYEQYF. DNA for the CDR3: TGTGCCAGCAGCACCTCACTAGCGGCCTCCTACGAGCAGTACTTC.

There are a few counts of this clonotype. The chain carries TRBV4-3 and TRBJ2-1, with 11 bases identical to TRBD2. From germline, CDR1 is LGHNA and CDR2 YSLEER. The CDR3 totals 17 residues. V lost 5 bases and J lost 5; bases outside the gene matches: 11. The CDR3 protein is CASSYRLAGSSHNEQFF. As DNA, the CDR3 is TGCGCCAGCAGCTACCGACTAGCGGGGAGTAGCCACAATGAGCAGTTCTTC.

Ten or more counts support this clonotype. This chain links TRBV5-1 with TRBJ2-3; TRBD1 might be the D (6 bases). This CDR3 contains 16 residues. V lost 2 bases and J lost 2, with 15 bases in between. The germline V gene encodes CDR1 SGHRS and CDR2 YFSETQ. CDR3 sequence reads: CASSFLDRRPTDTQYF. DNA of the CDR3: TGCGCCAGCAGCTTCCTCGACAGGAGACCCACAGATACGCAGTATTTT.

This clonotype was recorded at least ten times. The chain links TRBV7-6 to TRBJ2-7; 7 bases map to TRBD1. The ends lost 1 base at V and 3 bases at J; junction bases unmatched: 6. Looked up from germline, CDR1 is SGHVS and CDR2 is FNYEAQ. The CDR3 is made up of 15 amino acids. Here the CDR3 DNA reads TGTGCCAGCAGCTTAGGTAGGGGGCCGATCTACGAGCAGTACTTC. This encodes CASSLGRGPIYEQYF.

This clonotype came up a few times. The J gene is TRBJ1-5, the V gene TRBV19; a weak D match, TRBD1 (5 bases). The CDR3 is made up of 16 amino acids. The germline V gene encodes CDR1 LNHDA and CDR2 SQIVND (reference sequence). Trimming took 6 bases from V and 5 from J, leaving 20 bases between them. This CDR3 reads CASSPKQVPAYQPQHF. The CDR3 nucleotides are TGTGCCAGTAGCCCGAAACAGGTCCCGGCCTATCAGCCCCAGCATTTT.

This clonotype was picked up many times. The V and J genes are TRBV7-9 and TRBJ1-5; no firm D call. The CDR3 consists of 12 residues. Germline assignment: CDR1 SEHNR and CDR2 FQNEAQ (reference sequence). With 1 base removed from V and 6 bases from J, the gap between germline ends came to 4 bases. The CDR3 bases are TGTGCCAGCAGCTTAGTTGGTCAGCCCCAGCATTTT. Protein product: CASSLVGQPQHF.

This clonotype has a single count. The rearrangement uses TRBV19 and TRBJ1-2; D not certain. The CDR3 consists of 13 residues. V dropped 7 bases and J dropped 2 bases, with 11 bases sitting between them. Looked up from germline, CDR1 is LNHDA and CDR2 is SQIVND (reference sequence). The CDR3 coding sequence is TGTGCCAGTAAAGGCAAACAAAACTATGGCTACACCTTC. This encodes CASKGKQNYGYTF.

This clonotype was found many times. The CDR3 sequence is CASSSYGGGGRDIQYF. The CDR3 DNA is TGTGCCAGCAGCTCCTATGGGGGCGGGGGGCGTGACATTCAGTACTTC. V and J are TRBV7-6 and TRBJ2-4; 8 bases map to TRBD2. Germline CDR1 is SGHVS and CDR2 is FNYEAQ. V lost 4 bases, J lost 8 bases, and 13 bases stayed unmatched. The CDR3 loop spans 16 amino acids.

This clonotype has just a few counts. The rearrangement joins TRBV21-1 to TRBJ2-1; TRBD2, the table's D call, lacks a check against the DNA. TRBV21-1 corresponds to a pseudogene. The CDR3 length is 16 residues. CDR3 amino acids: CASSKQRTSGGNEQFF. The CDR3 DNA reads TGTGCCAGCAGCAAACAAAGGACTAGCGGCGGCAATGAGCAGTTCTTC.

CDR3 sequence (DNA): TGTGCCAGTAGTATGACGGATAACTATGGCTACACCTTC. Encoded protein: CASSMTDNYGYTF. This chain uses TRBV19 with TRBJ1-2; unclear D gene. Trimming stripped 3 bases from V and 1 base from J, with 6 bases between. This CDR3 contains 13 residues. Germline values: CDR1 LNHDA, CDR2 SQIVND (reference sequence).

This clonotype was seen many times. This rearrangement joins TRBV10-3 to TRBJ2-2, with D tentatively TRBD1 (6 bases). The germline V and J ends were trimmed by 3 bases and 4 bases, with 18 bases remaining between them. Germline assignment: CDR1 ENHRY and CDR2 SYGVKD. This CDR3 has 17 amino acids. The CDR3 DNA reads TGTGCCATCAGTGATGGGGGCAGGGTAAGCGGCACCGGGGAGCTGTTTTTT. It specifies CAISDGGRVSGTGELFF.

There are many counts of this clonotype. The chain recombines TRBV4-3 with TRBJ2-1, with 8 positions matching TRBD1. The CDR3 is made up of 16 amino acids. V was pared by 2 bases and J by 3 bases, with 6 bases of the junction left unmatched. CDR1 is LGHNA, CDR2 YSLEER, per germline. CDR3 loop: CASSQQGQEIYNEQFF. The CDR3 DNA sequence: TGCGCCAGCAGCCAACAGGGACAGGAGATCTACAATGAGCAGTTCTTC.

The CDR3 DNA follows: TGCGCCAGCAGCCAGGACAGGAGCTATGGCTACACCTTC. Protein sequence: CASSQDRSYGYTF. The gene calls are TRBV4-3 and TRBJ1-2; TRBD1 matches at 7 bases. Germline assignment: CDR1 LGHNA and CDR2 YSLEER. Trimming removed 3 bases from V and 4 bases from J; junction bases left unmatched: 2. This CDR3 has 13 amino acids.

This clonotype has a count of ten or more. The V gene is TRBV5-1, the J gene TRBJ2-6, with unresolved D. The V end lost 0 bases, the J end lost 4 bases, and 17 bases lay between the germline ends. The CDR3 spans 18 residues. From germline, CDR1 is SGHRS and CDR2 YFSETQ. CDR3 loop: CASSLDRARPVGANVLTF. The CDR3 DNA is TGCGCCAGCAGCTTGGATCGAGCCCGTCCAGTCGGGGCCAACGTCCTGACTTTC.

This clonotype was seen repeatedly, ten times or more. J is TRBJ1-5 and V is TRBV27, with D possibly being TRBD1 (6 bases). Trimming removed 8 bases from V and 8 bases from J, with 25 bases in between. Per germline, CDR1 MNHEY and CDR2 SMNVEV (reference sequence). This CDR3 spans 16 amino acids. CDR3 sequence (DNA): TGTGCCAGCCAAACGGCAGGGGCACCCGTCGGAGAGCCCCAGCATTTT. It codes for CASQTAGAPVGEPQHF.

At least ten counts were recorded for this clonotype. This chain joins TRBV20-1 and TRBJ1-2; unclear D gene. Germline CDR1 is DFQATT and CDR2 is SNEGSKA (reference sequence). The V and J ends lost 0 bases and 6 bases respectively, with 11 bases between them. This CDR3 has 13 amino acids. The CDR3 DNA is TGCAGTGCTAGAGATCGCGGAGGGAATGGCTACACCTTC. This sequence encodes CSARDRGGNGYTF.